This is a list of T cell receptor beta chains from one sample in a study of T-cell memory formation after mild COVID-19. One entry per CDR3 protein results from TCRdb running MiXCR on the 5' RACE reads. Of a few hundred thousand distinct CDR3 sequences listed, roughly 25% are singletons. The sample consisted of PBMCs or a T cell subset sorted from them (not recorded which). These receptor sequences come from an adult woman who had mild COVID-19 (a few samples of this study predate the infection). Cell type and time point are not known. Each CDR3 is given with its conserved first and last residue.

CDR3 protein	V gene	CDR3 length	J gene
CASSYTMAVNTEAFF	TRBV6-5	15	TRBJ1-1
CASSWGREGFGQPQHF	TRBV6-2/TRBV6-3	16	TRBJ1-5
CASSQEQGLNTEAFF	TRBV12-3/TRBV12-4	15	TRBJ1-1
CAGRGVLTEAFF	TRBV6-2/TRBV6-3	12	TRBJ1-1
CASSLGLAGDPSDTQYF	TRBV7-6	17	TRBJ2-3
CAISVEREGYEQYF	TRBV10-3	14	TRBJ2-7
CASSLGQGNTGELYF	TRBV5-1	15	TRBJ2-3
CASSSRPGGTEAFF	TRBV12-3/TRBV12-4	14	TRBJ1-1
CSAFGQVEREAFF	TRBV29-1	13	TRBJ1-1
CASSTGLAGGRTGELFF	TRBV19	17	TRBJ2-2
CASSLVRTSNEQFF	TRBV5-6	14	TRBJ2-1
CASSRNRDRNQPQHF	TRBV7-2	15	TRBJ1-5
CASTPLGTSTDTQYF	TRBV14	15	TRBJ2-3
CASSRGQVNKNIQYF	TRBV27	15	TRBJ2-4
CASSVGTAPYEQYF	TRBV9	14	TRBJ2-7
CASSFIATGSSSYEQYF	TRBV19	17	TRBJ2-7
CSASPAGVVYYEQYF	TRBV20-1	15	TRBJ2-7
CASSSDGNSNQPQHF	TRBV5-1	15	TRBJ1-5
CASSLDIYSPLHF	TRBV11-3	13	TRBJ1-6
CASSTQASYEQYF	TRBV12-3/TRBV12-4	13	TRBJ2-7
CASSLGDNTDTQYF	TRBV5-1	14	TRBJ2-3
CASSFRIDSPTNTGELFF	TRBV12-3/TRBV12-4	18	TRBJ2-2
CASSPGELAKNIQYF	TRBV2	15	TRBJ2-4
CASRVRAGQPQHF	TRBV2	13	TRBJ1-5
CSAPLAVPPYEQYF	TRBV20-1	14	TRBJ2-7
CASTLPGAGGPSYNEQFF	TRBV7-2	18	TRBJ2-1
CASCPGDTGELFF	TRBV5-1	13	TRBJ2-2
CASSPSQGATEAFF	TRBV4-1	14	TRBJ1-1
CASRQGESGNTIYF	TRBV5-1	14	TRBJ1-3
CASSPSGSGIHEQYF	TRBV3-1	15	TRBJ2-7
CASSEVRNQPQHF	TRBV7-6	13	TRBJ1-5
CASSDPGTGTCPPREQYF	TRBV6-4	18	TRBJ2-7
CASSYSRLLNYGYTF	TRBV6-6	15	TRBJ1-2
CASSSAGGPGETQYF	TRBV5-4	15	TRBJ2-5
CASSQSGQGLTGGQFF	TRBV4-2	16	TRBJ2-1
CASIIGGLDGYTF	TRBV12-3/TRBV12-4	13	TRBJ1-2
CASSLNPTNQPQHF	TRBV4-3	14	TRBJ1-5
CAISESGGNQPQHF	TRBV10-3	14	TRBJ1-5
CASSSAGRGTTYEQYF	TRBV7-9	16	TRBJ2-7
CASSFNPWGAASTDTQYF	TRBV5-1	18	TRBJ2-3
CASSSRPAGNQPQHF	TRBV6-5	15	TRBJ1-5
CSARLAGGPYYEQYF	TRBV20-1	15	TRBJ2-7
CASSLKDWGSPLHF	TRBV5-6	14	TRBJ1-6
CASSDSTGGRTDTQYF	TRBV6-4	16	TRBJ2-3
CASSLTGDRDLRGANVLTF	TRBV7-3	19	TRBJ2-6
CASSPLAEIYEQYF	TRBV14	14	TRBJ2-7
CASSLGSSPDTQYF	TRBV12-3/TRBV12-4	14	TRBJ2-3
CASSKGTGNTEAFF	TRBV7-8	14	TRBJ1-1
CASSLASTVPYF	TRBV12-3/TRBV12-4	12	TRBJ2-5
CASSLAQLSGNTIYF	TRBV7-2	15	TRBJ1-3
CASSRPRGWNSPLHF	TRBV6-5	15	TRBJ1-6
CSVVVGGATPYEQYF	TRBV29-1	15	TRBJ2-7
CASSQGAARNYGYTF	TRBV3-1	15	TRBJ1-2
CAIPRGDRGQVTGELFF	TRBV15	17	TRBJ2-2